The present T cell receptor beta chain was sequenced within a study of metastatic and nonmetastatic thyroid tumors. About the study: Thyroid patients, malignant and benign, had repertoires compared across blood and tumor or nodule tissue. Study-wide points: Reported TCR beta diversity, measured in blood and tumor, was significantly higher for malignant thyroid tumors than for benign nodules.

Before thyroid surgery, none of the patients had received any treatment. This CDR3 contains 14 residues. Germline V gives CDR1 SGDLS, CDR2 YYNGEE. Trimming took off 3 bases at V and 4 bases at J, with 13 bases between the two ends. This clone was seen ten or more times. Its matching antigen is unknown. Under the authors' procedure: Between-group CDR3 differences, defined by clinicopathological status, yielded a distant-metastasis classifier for papillary thyroid cancer. TCRdb re-called clones from the PCR reads using MiXCR. Clone size and V and J calls follow TCRdb, not the original study. The data contain about 24,000 clones, approximately 20% of them singletons.

V is TRBV9 and J is TRBJ2-5, with D perhaps matching TRBD1 (7 bases). Material for sequencing was blood. The clonotype was recovered from a female donor with papillary thyroid cancer or a benign thyroid nodule (not recorded which). Some clones in this sample may be carry-over from other donors' samples. The chain's CDR3 is CASSATGEVETQYF. CDR3 bases: TGTGCCAGCAGCGCTACAGGGGAGGTAGAGACCCAGTACTTC.